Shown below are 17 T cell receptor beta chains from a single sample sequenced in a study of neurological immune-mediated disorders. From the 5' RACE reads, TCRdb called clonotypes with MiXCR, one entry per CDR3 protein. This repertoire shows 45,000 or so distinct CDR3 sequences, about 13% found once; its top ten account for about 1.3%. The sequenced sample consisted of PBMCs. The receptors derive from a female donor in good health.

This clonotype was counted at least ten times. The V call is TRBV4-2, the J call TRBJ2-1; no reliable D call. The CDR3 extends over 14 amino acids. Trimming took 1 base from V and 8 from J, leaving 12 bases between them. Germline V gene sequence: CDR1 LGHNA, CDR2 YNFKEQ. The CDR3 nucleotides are TGTGCCAGCAGCCAAGCGCGAGGCGTACATGAGCAGTTCTTC. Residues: CASSQARGVHEQFF.

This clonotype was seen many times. This chain's CDR3 is CSASKQGLNNQPQHF. CDR3 DNA: TGCAGTGCTAGCAAACAGGGACTAAACAATCAGCCCCAGCATTTT. The rearrangement uses TRBV20-1 and TRBJ1-5; D is possibly TRBD1 (6 bases). The CDR3 has 15 residues. Per germline, CDR1 DFQATT and CDR2 SNEGSKA (reference sequence). The V end lost 3 bases, the J end lost 3 bases, and 15 bases lay between the germline ends.

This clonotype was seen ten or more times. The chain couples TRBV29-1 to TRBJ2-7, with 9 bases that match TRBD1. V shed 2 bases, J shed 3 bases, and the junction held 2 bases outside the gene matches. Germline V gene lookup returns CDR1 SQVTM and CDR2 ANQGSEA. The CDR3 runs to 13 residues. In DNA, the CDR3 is TGCAGCGTTGAATCGGGACAGGGCTACGAGCAGTACTTC. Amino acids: CSVESGQGYEQYF.

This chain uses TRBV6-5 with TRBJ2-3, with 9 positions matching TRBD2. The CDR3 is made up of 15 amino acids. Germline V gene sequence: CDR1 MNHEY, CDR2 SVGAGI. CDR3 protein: CVSATSGALGDTQYF. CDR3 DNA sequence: TGTGTCAGTGCGACTAGCGGAGCCTTGGGAGATACGCAGTATTTT.

This CDR3 is CASSQTSGSEYQYF. The CDR3 DNA sequence: TGTGCCAGCAGTCAGACTAGCGGGAGTGAATATCAGTACTTC. The chain joins TRBV12-3 or TRBV12-4 to TRBJ2-7; 12 bases align to TRBD2. V lost 5 bases to trimming and J lost 10 bases; unmatched junction nucleotides: 9. This CDR3 has 14 residues.

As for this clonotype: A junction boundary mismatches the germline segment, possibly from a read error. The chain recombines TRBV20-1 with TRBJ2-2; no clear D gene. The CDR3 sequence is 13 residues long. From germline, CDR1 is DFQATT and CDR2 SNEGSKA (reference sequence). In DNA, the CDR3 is TGCAGTGATAGAGTCACTAACACCGGGGAGCTGTTTTTT. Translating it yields CSDRVTNTGELFF.

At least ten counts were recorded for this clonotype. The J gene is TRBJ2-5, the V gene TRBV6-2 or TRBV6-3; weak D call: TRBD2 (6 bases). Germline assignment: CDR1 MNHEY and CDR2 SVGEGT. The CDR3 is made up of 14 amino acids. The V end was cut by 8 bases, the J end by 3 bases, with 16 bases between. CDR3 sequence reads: CASVKGGEEETQYF. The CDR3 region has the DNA TGTGCCAGCGTAAAGGGCGGGGAGGAAGAGACCCAGTACTTC.

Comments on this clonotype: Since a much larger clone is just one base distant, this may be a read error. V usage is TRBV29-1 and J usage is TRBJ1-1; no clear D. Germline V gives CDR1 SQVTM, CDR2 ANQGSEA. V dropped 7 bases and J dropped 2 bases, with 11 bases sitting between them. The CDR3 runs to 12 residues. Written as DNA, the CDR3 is TGCAGCGGGTCCGAGGGAAACACTGAAGCTTTCTTT. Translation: CSGSEGNTEAFF. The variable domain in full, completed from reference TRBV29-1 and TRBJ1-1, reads SAVISQKPSRDICQRGTSLTIQCQVDSQVTMMFWYRQQPGQSLTLIATANQGSEATYESGFVIDKFPISRPNLTFSTLTVSNMSPEDSSIYLCSGSEGNTEAFFGQGTRLTVV.

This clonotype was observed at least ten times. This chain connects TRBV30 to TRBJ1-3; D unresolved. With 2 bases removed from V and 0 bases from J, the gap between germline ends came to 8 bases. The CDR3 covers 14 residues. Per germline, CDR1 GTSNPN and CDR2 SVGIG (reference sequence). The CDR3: CAWSIGHSGNTIYF. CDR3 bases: TGTGCCTGGAGTATAGGGCACTCTGGAAACACCATATATTTT.

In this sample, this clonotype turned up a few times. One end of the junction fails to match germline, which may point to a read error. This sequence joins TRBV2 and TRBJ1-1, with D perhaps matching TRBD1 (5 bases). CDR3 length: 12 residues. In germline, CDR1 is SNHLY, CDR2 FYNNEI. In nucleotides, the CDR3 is TGTGTCAGCAAAAGACAGTTCCCTGAAGCTTTCTTT. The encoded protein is CVSKRQFPEAFF.

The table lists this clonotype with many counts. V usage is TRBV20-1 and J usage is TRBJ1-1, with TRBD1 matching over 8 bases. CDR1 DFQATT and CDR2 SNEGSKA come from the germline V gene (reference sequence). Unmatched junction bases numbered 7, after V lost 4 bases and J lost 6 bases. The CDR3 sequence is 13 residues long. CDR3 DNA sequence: TGCAGTGCTAACCCAGGGGGCTTGGCTGAAGCTTTCTTT. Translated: CSANPGGLAEAFF.

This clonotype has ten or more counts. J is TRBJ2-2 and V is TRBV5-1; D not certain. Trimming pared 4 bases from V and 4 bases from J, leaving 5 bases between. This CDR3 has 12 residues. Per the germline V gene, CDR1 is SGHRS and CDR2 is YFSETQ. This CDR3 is CASSKVTGELFF. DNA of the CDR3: TGCGCCAGCAGCAAAGTCACCGGGGAGCTGTTTTTT.

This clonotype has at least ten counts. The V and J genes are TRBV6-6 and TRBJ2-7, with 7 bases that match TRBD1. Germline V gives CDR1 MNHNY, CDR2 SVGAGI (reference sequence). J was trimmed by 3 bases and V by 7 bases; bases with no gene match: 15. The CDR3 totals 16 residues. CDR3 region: CASMTEGASGLYEQYF. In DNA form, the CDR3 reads TGTGCCAGCATGACCGAGGGGGCCTCGGGGCTCTACGAGCAGTACTTC.

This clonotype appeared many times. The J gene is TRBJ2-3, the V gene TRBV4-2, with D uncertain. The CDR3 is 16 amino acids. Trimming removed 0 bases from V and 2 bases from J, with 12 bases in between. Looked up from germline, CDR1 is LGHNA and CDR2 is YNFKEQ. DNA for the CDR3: TGTGCCAGCAGCCAAGATTCGGTAGAAGACACAGATACGCAGTATTTT. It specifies CASSQDSVEDTDTQYF.

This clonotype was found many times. The CDR3: CASSPPGRENEKLFF. The CDR3 nucleotides read TGTGCCAGCAGCCCACCGGGGAGGGAGAATGAAAAACTGTTTTTT. The chain joins TRBV3-1 to TRBJ1-4; D ambiguous. V lost 4 bases to trimming and J lost 5 bases, with 14 bases between them. The CDR3 contains 15 residues. The V gene's germline CDR1 is LGHDT and CDR2 YNNKEL (reference sequence).

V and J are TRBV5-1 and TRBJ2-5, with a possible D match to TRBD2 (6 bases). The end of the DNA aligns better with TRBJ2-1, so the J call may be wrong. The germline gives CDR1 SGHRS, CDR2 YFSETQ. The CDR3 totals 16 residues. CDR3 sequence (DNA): TGCGCCAGCAGCCCGGTAGCGGTAGGTCCATACAATGAGCAGTTCTTC. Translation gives CASSPVAVGPYNEQFF.

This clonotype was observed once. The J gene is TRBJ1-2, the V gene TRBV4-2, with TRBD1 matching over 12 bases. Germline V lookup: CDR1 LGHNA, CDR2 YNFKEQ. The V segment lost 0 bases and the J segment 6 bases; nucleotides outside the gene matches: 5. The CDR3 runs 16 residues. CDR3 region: CASSQEGDRGRNGYTF. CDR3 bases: TGTGCCAGCAGCCAAGAGGGGGACAGGGGGCGTAATGGCTACACCTTC.